This TCR beta chain was profiled in a study of T cell responses to AZD1222 COVID-19 vaccine. Study-wide results and limits: CD4 TCRs covered the whole spike, strongest at regions 160-218 and 743-854.

With regard to this clone: Its antigen is unidentified.

Germline CDR1 SGDLS, CDR2 YYNGEE. The V gene lost 0 bases and the J gene lost 5 bases, with 15 bases spanning the gap. The CDR3 runs to 16 residues. TCRdb's copy holds only in-frame clones and misses some; the assay was immunoSEQ multiplex PCR. The table has 110,000 or so clones, about 88% seen once. The TCR was taken from an adult in good health. The sample was peripheral blood, taken on day 0 of AZD1222 vaccination. V and J are TRBV9 and TRBJ2-1; D is possibly TRBD1 (5 bases). DNA for the CDR3: TGTGCCAGCAGCGTAGCGGGCAGGGCCCATAACAATGAGCAGTTCTTC. Its translation is CASSVAGRAHNNEQFF.